Listed here are 32 T cell receptor beta chains from one sample, sequenced in a study of immune characteristics of hereditary and idiopathic chronic pancreatitis. TCRdb's copy holds only in-frame clones and misses some; the assay was immunoSEQ multiplex PCR. Of 11,000 to 15,000 clones in the sample, 70% to 75% were seen once. Chronic pancreatitis tissue was collected during total pancreatectomy with islet autotransplantation. The sample was pancreas tissue with hereditary chronic pancreatitis. These receptors originate from a human donor with chronic pancreatitis.

By its share, this clone is medium-sized. This chain connects TRBV23-1 to TRBJ1-6; D might be TRBD1 (6 bases). TRBV23-1 is sorted into the ORF group, with uncertain function. This CDR3 has 18 residues. Trimming stripped 6 bases from V and 3 bases from J, with 21 bases between. CDR3 coding DNA: TGCGCCAGCAGCGGACCCAACAGGGCGCTGTTCTATAATTCACCCCTCCACTTT. Translation: CASSGPNRALFYNSPLHF.

The chain links TRBV3-1 (or the pseudogene TRBV3-2) to TRBJ1-6, with D hard to call. Per the germline V gene, CDR1 is LGHDT and CDR2 is YNNKEL (reference sequence). The CDR3 totals 13 residues. Trimming stripped 3 bases from V and 8 bases from J, with 8 bases between. CDR3: CASSQTAHSPLHF. The CDR3 DNA sequence: TGTGCCAGCAGCCAGACCGCTCATTCACCCCTCCACTTT.

This clone was seen only once. V is TRBV28 and J is TRBJ2-1, with 12 positions matching TRBD2. The CDR3 has 18 residues. V lost 7 bases to trimming and J lost 8 bases; unmatched junction nucleotides: 18. CDR1 and CDR2 from the germline V gene are MDHEN and SYDVKM. In DNA form, the CDR3 reads TGTGCCAGCACCTTTTCGAGCGGGAGACTAGCGGGAGAAGATGAGCAGTTCTTC. This translates into CASTFSSGRLAGEDEQFF.

This clone was observed a few times. The rearrangement links TRBV25-1 to TRBJ2-2; perhaps TRBD1 as D (6 bases). This CDR3 is built from 12 residues. Trimming pared 6 bases from V and 6 bases from J, leaving 8 bases between. CDR1 is MGHDK, CDR2 SYGVNS, per germline. The CDR3 reads CASREGAGELFF. In nucleotides, the CDR3 is TGTGCCAGCAGAGAGGGGGCCGGGGAGCTGTTTTTT.

This sequence joins TRBV5-4 and TRBJ2-7; the D gene could be TRBD1 or TRBD2 (6 bases each). Per the germline V gene, CDR1 is SGHNT and CDR2 is YYREEE (reference sequence). V lost 0 bases and J lost 3, with 13 bases in between. The CDR3 contains 15 residues. CDR3 DNA: TGTGCCAGCAGCTTGGATGGAGGGGGTATCTACGAGCAGTACTTC. Translated, it gives CASSLDGGGIYEQYF. Variable domain in full (rest from reference TRBV5-4 and TRBJ2-7): ETGVTQSPTHLIKTRGQQVTLRCSSQSGHNTVSWYQQALGQGPQFIFQYYREEENGRGNFPPRFSGLQFPNYSSELNVNALELDDSALYLCASSLDGGGIYEQYFGPGTRLTVT.

The chain couples TRBV19 to TRBJ1-2; no definite D call. V was trimmed by 3 bases and J by 8 bases, leaving 13 bases between them. This CDR3 is built from 13 residues. Germline V lookup: CDR1 LNHDA, CDR2 SQIVND (reference sequence). The CDR3 nucleotides are TGTGCCAGTAGTATCCCGCCGACGGGCGGCTACACCTTC. Translated, it gives CASSIPPTGGYTF.

The gene calls are TRBV5-5 and TRBJ2-1; TRBD1 matches 10 bases. This CDR3 spans 14 amino acids. V shed 7 bases, J shed 3 bases, and the junction held 4 bases outside the gene matches. CDR1 is SGHKS, CDR2 YYEKEE, per germline (reference sequence). CDR3 in DNA: TGTGCCAGCGGCCGGGACAGGGGCTACAATGAGCAGTTCTTC. Translation: CASGRDRGYNEQFF. The whole variable domain, filled in from reference TRBV5-5 and TRBJ2-1, reads DAGVTQSPTHLIKTRGQQVTLRCSPISGHKSVSWYQQVLGQGPQFIFQYYEKEERGRGNFPDRFSARQFPNYSSELNVNALLLGDSALYLCASGRDRGYNEQFFGPGTRLTVL.

V and J are TRBV5-4 and TRBJ2-7; D may be TRBD1 (6 bases). The CDR3 is 14 amino acids. Deletions cut 4 bases from V and 5 bases from J, with 16 bases between. Germline CDR1 is SGHNT and CDR2 is YYREEE (reference sequence). In DNA form, the CDR3 reads TGTGCCAGCAGCCAGAAGCAGGGGAAAAACGAGCAGTACTTC. It codes for CASSQKQGKNEQYF.

V is TRBV27 and J is TRBJ2-5; tentatively, D is TRBD1 or TRBD2 (6 bases each). The V gene lost 3 bases and the J gene lost 5 bases, with 16 bases spanning the gap. CDR3 length: 15 residues. Germline lookup yields CDR1 MNHEY and CDR2 SMNVEV (reference sequence). CDR3 sequence reads: CASSFNRGTRETQYF. The DNA of the CDR3 is TGTGCCAGCAGTTTTAATCGGGGGACAAGGGAGACCCAGTACTTC.

The gene calls are TRBV9 and TRBJ2-5; 12 nucleotides match TRBD2. The CDR3 is 17 residues long. Germline-derived CDR1 and CDR2 are SGDLS and YYNGEE. The V segment lost 2 bases and the J segment 5 bases; nucleotides outside the gene matches: 10. CDR3 residues: CASSVGLTGLAGETQYF. In DNA, the CDR3 is TGTGCCAGCAGCGTGGGGCTGACGGGACTAGCGGGTGAGACCCAGTACTTC.

The chain is built from TRBV7-2 and TRBJ2-2; D is possibly TRBD1 (6 bases). The CDR3 loop spans 15 amino acids. Per germline, CDR1 SGHTA and CDR2 FQGNSA. The germline V and J ends were trimmed by 5 bases and 5 bases, with 15 bases remaining between them. CDR3 bases: TGTGCCAGCAGCCTGACAGGTCAAAGGACCGGGGAGCTGTTTTTT. Translation gives CASSLTGQRTGELFF. The full variable domain, its missing parts supplied by reference TRBV7-2 and TRBJ2-2, is GAGVSQSPSNKVTEKGKDVELRCDPISGHTALYWYRQSLGQGLEFLIYFQGNSAPDKSGLPSDRFSAERTGGSVSTLTIQRTQQEDSAVYLCASSLTGQRTGELFFGEGSRLTVL.

The chain has TRBV29-1 and TRBJ2-3, with TRBD1 matching 10 bases. The CDR3 sequence is 15 residues long. After removal of 6 bases from V and 4 bases from J, the junction contained 10 bases not matched to a gene. The germline gives CDR1 SQVTM, CDR2 ANQGSEA. CDR3 sequence: CSVRPLGQGADTQYF. CDR3 in DNA: TGCAGCGTCCGCCCCCTTGGACAGGGGGCAGATACGCAGTATTTT.

This clone was found a few times. The V and J genes are TRBV6-2 or TRBV6-3 and TRBJ2-1; a weak D match, TRBD2 (5 bases). CDR3 length: 14 amino acids. Germline V gene lookup returns CDR1 MNHEY and CDR2 SVGEGT. V was cut by 0 bases and J by 8 bases, with 11 bases left in between. The CDR3 reads CASSYSSEGYEQFF. CDR3 coding DNA: TGTGCCAGCAGTTACTCTTCCGAGGGTTATGAGCAGTTCTTC.

This chain joins TRBV7-2 and TRBJ2-1, with 9 bases aligning to TRBD2. In germline, CDR1 is SGHTA, CDR2 FQGNSA. V trimming: 2 bases; J trimming: 9 bases; junction bases outside the gene matches: 8. The CDR3 is 15 residues long. The CDR3 region is CASSLSPGLAAEQFF. CDR3 DNA: TGTGCCAGCAGCTTATCACCGGGACTAGCAGCTGAGCAGTTCTTC.

This clone was counted a few times. The rearrangement joins TRBV27 to TRBJ1-5; no definite D call. This CDR3 has 13 residues. V lost 0 bases and J 4 bases, leaving 4 bases between the germline ends. Germline V lookup: CDR1 MNHEY, CDR2 SMNVEV (reference sequence). The CDR3 DNA follows: TGTGCCAGCAGTTTATCGAGAAATCAGCCCCAGCATTTT. Amino acid sequence: CASSLSRNQPQHF.

The rearrangement links TRBV29-1 to TRBJ1-1; no clear D. Germline values: CDR1 SQVTM, CDR2 ANQGSEA. The V end lost 7 bases, the J end lost 10 bases, and 10 bases lay between the germline ends. This CDR3 has 9 residues. Written as DNA, the CDR3 is TGCAGCGCCGACGGCCTAGCTTTCTTT. Translated: CSADGLAFF.

The genes are TRBV29-1 and TRBJ1-1, with a tentative D call TRBD1 (5 bases). CDR3 length: 13 amino acids. The germline V gene encodes CDR1 SQVTM and CDR2 ANQGSEA. V lost 7 bases and J 0 bases, leaving 12 bases between the germline ends. In nucleotides, the CDR3 is TGCAGCGCTGTGACAGAGATGAACACTGAAGCTTTCTTT. As protein: CSAVTEMNTEAFF.

This clone was detected only a few times. The chain carries TRBV2 and TRBJ2-7, with D unresolved. CDR1 is SNHLY and CDR2 is FYNNEI in the germline V gene. The CDR3 is made up of 14 amino acids. Trimming took 3 bases from V and 3 from J, leaving 12 bases between them. CDR3: CASSDPVLNYEQYF. Here the CDR3 DNA reads TGTGCCAGCAGTGATCCGGTTTTAAACTACGAGCAGTACTTC.

This chain joins TRBV18 and TRBJ2-2, with D hard to call. From germline, CDR1 is KGHSH and CDR2 LQKENI. V shed 2 bases and J shed 1 base, with 14 bases lying between them. The CDR3 runs to 17 residues. As DNA, the CDR3 is TGTGCCAGCTCACCAATGGCTGGGAAAAGGAACACCGGGGAGCTGTTTTTT. It is translated as CASSPMAGKRNTGELFF.

The chain is built from TRBV28 and TRBJ2-2; D remains unclear. The CDR3 is made up of 16 amino acids. V was cut by 0 bases and J by 0 bases, with 8 bases left in between. From germline, CDR1 is MDHEN and CDR2 SYDVKM. In nucleotides, the CDR3 is TGTGCCAGCAGTTTATGGGCAGCTCCGAACACCGGGGAGCTGTTTTTT. Protein sequence: CASSLWAAPNTGELFF. Together with reference TRBV28 and TRBJ2-2, the CDR3 gives the full variable domain: DVKVTQSSRYLVKRTGEKVFLECVQDMDHENMFWYRQDPGLGLRLIYFSYDVKMKEKGDIPEGYSVSREKKERFSLILESASTNQTSMYLCASSLWAAPNTGELFFGEGSRLTVL.

The V and J genes are TRBV24-1 and TRBJ2-2; D is uncertain. The V gene lost 9 bases and the J gene lost 2 bases, with 9 bases spanning the gap. Germline V gives CDR1 KGHDR, CDR2 SFDVKD. The CDR3 extends over 13 amino acids. The CDR3 coding sequence is TGTGCCACCGCGACACGCAACACCGGGGAGCTGTTTTTT. It codes for CATATRNTGELFF.

The genes are TRBV5-1 and TRBJ1-1; D is unresolved. Germline V gives CDR1 SGHRS, CDR2 YFSETQ. This CDR3 is built from 16 residues. With 2 bases removed from V and 1 base from J, the gap between germline ends came to 15 bases. CDR3 coding DNA: TGCGCCAGCAGCTTAGGCGCCCCGGGTACGAACACTGAAGCTTTCTTT. Amino acid sequence: CASSLGAPGTNTEAFF.

V is TRBV6-4 and J is TRBJ2-3, with TRBD2 matching 7 bases. This CDR3 has 15 residues. Germline assignment: CDR1 MRHNA and CDR2 SNTAGT. Losses at the gene ends were 3 bases for V and 2 bases for J; bases not matched to a gene: 5. The CDR3 is CASSEYSGHTDTQYF. The CDR3 DNA reads as TGTGCCAGCAGTGAATATAGCGGGCACACAGATACGCAGTATTTT.

The chain recombines TRBV28 with TRBJ2-7; D possibly corresponds to TRBD1 (6 bases). Between the trimmed V and J ends, which lost 6 bases and 2 bases, there was a span of 17 bases. This CDR3 spans 15 amino acids. Germline lookup yields CDR1 MDHEN and CDR2 SYDVKM. In DNA, the CDR3 is TGTGCCAGCAGCCCGACAGGAGCCCGCCCCTACGAGCAGTACTTC. Its translation is CASSPTGARPYEQYF.

The chain couples TRBV19 to TRBJ2-6; the D call may be TRBD1 or TRBD2 (5 bases each). Germline lookup yields CDR1 LNHDA and CDR2 SQIVND (reference sequence). Trimming cost V 7 bases and J 8 bases, with 12 bases left between them. This CDR3 region has 13 residues. DNA of the CDR3: TGTGCCAGTATGAGGGGATCCTCCAACGTCCTGACTTTC. This codes for CASMRGSSNVLTF.

The rearrangement joins TRBV4-1 to TRBJ2-2; tentatively, D is TRBD1 (5 bases). This CDR3 spans 14 amino acids. The germline V gene encodes CDR1 MGHRA and CDR2 YSYEKL. V gave up 4 bases and J gave up 3 bases, with 9 bases separating them. As DNA, the CDR3 is TGCGCCAGCAGCCTGGGGCCTGACACCGGGGAGCTGTTTTTT. This sequence encodes CASSLGPDTGELFF.

V usage is TRBV5-8 and J usage is TRBJ1-2; D is unclear. The CDR3 loop spans 13 amino acids. The ends were cut back, 2 bases at V and 3 bases at J, with 8 bases in the middle. The V gene's germline CDR1 is SGHTS and CDR2 YDEGEE. The CDR3, as DNA: TGTGCCAGCAGCTTAGACATCTACTATGGCTACACCTTC. Translation gives CASSLDIYYGYTF.

CDR3 coding DNA: TGCGCCAGCAGCTTGTCCGCAGGGGGCGCATCTGGGGCCAACGTCCTGACTTTC. It is translated as CASSLSAGGASGANVLTF. This rearrangement joins TRBV5-1 to TRBJ2-6; the match to TRBD1 covers 8 bases. V shed 1 base and J 1 base; nucleotides not matched to a gene: 7. The CDR3 consists of 18 residues. Germline V gives CDR1 SGHRS, CDR2 YFSETQ.

The gene calls are TRBV3-1 (or the pseudogene TRBV3-2) and TRBJ1-1, with D possibly TRBD1 on 5 matching bases. The V gene lost 2 bases and the J gene lost 10 bases, with 11 bases spanning the gap. CDR3 size: 12 residues. Germline V lookup: CDR1 LGHDT, CDR2 YNNKEL (reference sequence). The CDR3 loop reads CASSQIQGTAFF. As DNA, the CDR3 is TGTGCCAGCAGCCAAATTCAGGGTACAGCTTTCTTT.

The chain joins TRBV4-1 to TRBJ2-5; 12 positions match TRBD2. Looked up from germline, CDR1 is MGHRA and CDR2 is YSYEKL. The V gene end was trimmed by 1 base and the J gene end by 3 bases; junction bases not matched to a gene: 6. The CDR3 spans 17 residues. The CDR3 loop is CASSQGVTSGSEETQYF. The CDR3 nucleotides are TGCGCCAGCAGCCAAGGTGTGACTAGCGGGAGTGAAGAGACCCAGTACTTC.

The chain links TRBV6-2 or TRBV6-3 to TRBJ2-7; either TRBD1 or TRBD2 may supply D (5 bases each). Trimming took 5 bases from V and 5 from J, leaving 19 bases between them. In germline, CDR1 is MNHEY, CDR2 SVGEGT. The CDR3 spans 15 residues. The CDR3 region has the DNA TGTGCCAGCAGTAGTTCCCAGGGAGAAGGTAACGAGCAGTACTTC. Translation: CASSSSQGEGNEQYF.

The CDR3 protein is CASSASPGNGELFF. Here the CDR3 DNA reads TGTGCCAGCAGTGCTTCCCCAGGAAACGGGGAGCTGTTTTTT. The chain couples TRBV6-4 to TRBJ2-2; no clear D gene. In germline, CDR1 is MRHNA, CDR2 SNTAGT. Trimming removed 4 bases from V and 7 bases from J, with 13 bases in between. This CDR3 spans 14 amino acids.